This T cell receptor beta chain derives from a study of shared clonotypes between healthy human individuals. About the research overall: CD4 naive cells filled three plates per donor, CD4 memory three, CD8 naive two and CD8 memory one. The study's findings and limits: Generation probabilities were higher for clonotypes shared across all four sorted-subset donors than for unshared ones.

Naive CD8 isolation took CD45RO-negative cells positively selected for CCR7 and excluded terminally differentiated effector memory CD45RA+ cells. Worth noting for this clone: Its antigen is currently unknown.

The CDR3 length is 16 residues. V lost 4 bases to trimming and J lost 1 base, with 14 bases between them. The germline gives CDR1 PRHDT, CDR2 FYEKMQ (reference sequence). Authors' processing steps: ImmunoSEQ output lacked quality scores and full-length reads, limiting matched filtering. Some clones are missing from TCRdb's copy, which holds only in-frame ones; the method was immunoSEQ multiplex PCR. V and J calls and clone size are as listed in that table; D and trimming were resolved from the DNA. This sample carries approximately 2,200,000 clones, around 93% of them seen once, and the ten largest clones take around 1.7%.

This clonotype was sampled from a man aged 18 to 29 in good health. Some clones in this sample may be carry-over from other donors' samples. The material sequenced was naive CD8+ T cells from PBMCs. This sequence joins TRBV13 and TRBJ2-1; the D is unclear. CDR3 coding DNA: TGTGCCAGCAGCTGGGGTGTCGGCCTTTCCTACAATGAGCAGTTCTTC. Encoded protein: CASSWGVGLSYNEQFF.